This TCR beta chain was retrieved from a study of early T cells in non-severe SARS-CoV-2 infection. Unique molecular identifiers tagged individual cDNA molecules. TCRdb reprocessed the 5' RACE reads with MiXCR, giving one entry per CDR3 protein. The profile shows about 58,000 distinct CDR3 sequences, approximately 11% of them singletons. Germline assignment: CDR1 SGHNT and CDR2 YYREEE (reference sequence). The ends were cut back, 4 bases at V and 0 bases at J, with 17 bases in the middle. The length of the CDR3 is 17 residues. The chain joins TRBV5-4 to TRBJ1-5, with D uncertain. Sequencing input: whole blood. The receptor was derived from an adult who was a healthcare worker with PCR-confirmed SARS-CoV-2 infection or an uninfected control (not recorded which). CDR3 in amino acids: CASSLQTDSYSNQPQHF. CDR3 coding DNA: TGTGCCAGCAGCCTTCAGACGGATTCGTATAGCAATCAGCCCCAGCATTTT.